These 18 T cell receptor beta chains share one sample of origin, sequenced in a study of CD8+CD57+ T cells in acquired aplastic anemia. It was genomic DNA that served as the template for profiling TCR beta VDJ and CDR3. MiXCR, applied by TCRdb to the reads, yields one record per CDR3 protein. The table has 150,000 to 200,000 distinct CDR3 sequences, around three fifths seen once; the top ten hold around 45%. Input material: sorted CD4+, CD8+, or CD8+CD57+ T cells (not recorded which) from PBMCs. The receptors stem from a human donor with severe aplastic anemia or a healthy control (not recorded which).

V gene TRBV12-3 or TRBV12-4 combines with J gene TRBJ2-1; D remains unclear. V lost 1 base and J lost 4, with 5 bases in between. The CDR3 runs to 13 residues. CDR3 region: CASSLGMYNEQFF. Here the CDR3 DNA reads TGTGCCAGCAGTTTAGGGATGTACAATGAGCAGTTCTTC.

The chain couples TRBV20-1 to TRBJ1-1; D unclear. Deletions cut 6 bases from V and 0 bases from J, with 20 bases between. CDR1 and CDR2 (germline): DFQATT, SNEGSKA (reference sequence). The CDR3 is 16 amino acids. The CDR3 spells CSADRTNWPMNTEAFF. Written as DNA, the CDR3 is TGCAGTGCCGATCGGACCAATTGGCCCATGAACACTGAAGCTTTCTTT.

For the CDR3, the DNA is TGTGCCACCCAACAGGGAGCTCCCTATGGCTACACCTTC. It codes for CATQQGAPYGYTF. The V call is TRBV24-1, the J call TRBJ1-2; D is perhaps TRBD1 (6 bases). Between the trimmed V and J ends, which lost 9 bases and 4 bases, there was a span of 14 bases. The CDR3 length is 13 residues. Germline CDR1 and CDR2: KGHDR and SFDVKD.

The rearrangement joins TRBV6-1 to TRBJ2-7; TRBD2 agrees at 10 bases. There are 13 residues in the CDR3. V dropped 2 bases and J dropped 7; count of bases not matched to a gene: 2. Germline values: CDR1 MNHNS, CDR2 SASEGT. The CDR3 protein is CASSERLAGEQYF. CDR3 coding DNA: TGTGCCAGCAGTGAACGACTAGCGGGTGAGCAGTACTTC.

The gene calls are TRBV6-6 and TRBJ2-2; 10 nucleotides align to TRBD2. V was pared by 7 bases and J by 3 bases, with 8 bases of the junction left unmatched. The germline V gene has CDR1 MNHNY and CDR2 SVGAGI (reference sequence). This CDR3 comprises 16 residues. The CDR3 region is CASILSGGAHTGELFF. Here the CDR3 DNA reads TGTGCCAGCATCCTCAGCGGGGGGGCCCACACCGGGGAGCTGTTTTTT.

Many counts were recorded for this clonotype. The genes are TRBV30 and TRBJ1-6, with D hard to call. Germline V lookup: CDR1 GTSNPN, CDR2 SVGIG (reference sequence). This CDR3 contains 11 residues. V dropped 5 bases and J dropped 11 bases, with 10 bases sitting between them. CDR3 sequence (DNA): TGTGCCTGGGGGTCCTTAACACCCCTCCACTTT. Its protein product is CAWGSLTPLHF. The complete variable domain, with remaining parts taken from reference TRBV30 and TRBJ1-6, reads SQTIHQWPATLVQPVGSPLSLECTVEGTSNPNLYWYRQAAGRGLQLLFYSVGIGQISSEVPQNLSASRPQDRQFILSSKKLLLSDSGFYLCAWGSLTPLHFGNGTRLTVT.

The V call is TRBV29-1, the J call TRBJ2-5; D gene ambiguous. Germline V gene data show CDR1 as SQVTM and CDR2 as ANQGSEA. The CDR3 is made up of 11 amino acids. Trimming cost V 1 base and J 9 bases, with 9 bases left between them. The CDR3 loop reads CSVEAGRPQYF. In DNA, the CDR3 is TGCAGCGTTGAAGCGGGTCGTCCCCAGTACTTC.

V usage is TRBV20-1 and J usage is TRBJ2-7, with D possibly TRBD1 on 5 matching bases. Deletions cut 5 bases from V and 7 bases from J, with 15 bases between. This CDR3 is 12 amino acids long. Per the germline V gene, CDR1 is DFQATT and CDR2 is SNEGSKA (reference sequence). CDR3 in amino acids: CSALGVLREQYF. The CDR3 DNA reads TGCAGTGCTTTAGGGGTCTTGAGGGAGCAGTACTTC.

As DNA, the CDR3 is TGCGCATACGGGACTAGTGGCGTCCACGAGCAGTACTTC. Translation gives CAYGTSGVHEQYF. The chain couples TRBV10-2 to TRBJ2-7, with 8 bases lining up with TRBD2. The CDR3 totals 13 residues. Germline loops: CDR1 WSHSY, CDR2 SAAADI.

This clonotype was detected only a few times. The junction departs from the called germline gene at one end, perhaps through a read error. V usage is TRBV6-1 and J usage is TRBJ1-4; D is perhaps TRBD1 (5 bases). CDR1 and CDR2 (germline): MNHNS, SASEGT. The CDR3 covers 16 residues. CDR3 sequence reads: CASSESGGGSNEKLFF. The DNA for the CDR3 is TGTGCCAGCAGTGAATCTGGGGGTGGCAGTAATGAAAAACTATTTTTT.

This chain uses TRBV20-1 with TRBJ1-2; D unresolved. CDR1 is DFQATT and CDR2 is SNEGSKA in the germline V gene (reference sequence). This CDR3 region has 14 residues. The V and J ends lost 0 bases and 3 bases respectively, with 11 bases between them. The CDR3 here is CSARDPSPDYGYTF. For the CDR3, the DNA is TGCAGTGCTAGAGATCCCTCCCCGGACTATGGCTACACCTTC.

This clonotype was counted ten times or more. The rearrangement links TRBV19 to TRBJ1-4; D ambiguous. CDR1 and CDR2 (germline): LNHDA, SQIVND (reference sequence). The V gene lost 3 bases and the J gene lost 5 bases, with 10 bases spanning the gap. The CDR3 runs to 14 residues. CDR3 in DNA: TGTGCCAGTAGTATCCGGGGATTCAATGAAAAACTGTTTTTT. Translation: CASSIRGFNEKLFF.

The chain carries TRBV10-3 and TRBJ2-5; D is unclear. The germline gives CDR1 ENHRY, CDR2 SYGVKD. This CDR3 has 13 residues. V lost 10 bases, J lost 1 base, and 13 bases lay in between. The CDR3 DNA follows: TGTGCCACTACGGATAGGACCCAAGAGACCCAGTACTTC. It encodes CATTDRTQETQYF.

This rearrangement joins TRBV2 to TRBJ1-5; D is unclear. The V end was cut by 3 bases, the J end by 0 bases, with 9 bases between. The CDR3 is 15 amino acids. The germline V gene encodes CDR1 SNHLY and CDR2 FYNNEI. The DNA of the CDR3 is TGTGCCAGCAGTGATTCCAGGTTTAGCAATCAGCCCCAGCATTTT. Translation: CASSDSRFSNQPQHF.

The table lists this clonotype with a few counts. The chain couples TRBV7-9 to TRBJ1-6, with D unresolved. The V end was cut by 4 bases, the J end by 10 bases, with 11 bases between. Germline V gene sequence: CDR1 SEHNR, CDR2 FQNEAQ (reference sequence). CDR3 size: 13 residues. CDR3 amino acids: CASSSSLGSPLHF. The CDR3 DNA follows: TGTGCCAGCAGCTCCAGCCTAGGGTCACCCCTCCACTTT. Drawing the rest from reference TRBV7-9 and TRBJ1-6, the complete variable domain is DTGVSQNPRHKITKRGQNVTFRCDPISEHNRLYWYRQTLGQGPEFLTYFQNEAQLEKSRLLSDRFSAERPKGSFSTLEIQRTEQGDSAMYLCASSSSLGSPLHFGNGTRLTVT.

The rearrangement joins TRBV24-1 to TRBJ2-6; 7 nucleotides line up with TRBD2. Germline V gene lookup returns CDR1 KGHDR and CDR2 SFDVKD. The ends lost 0 bases at V and 0 bases at J; junction bases unmatched: 7. The CDR3 runs to 19 residues. CDR3 bases: TGTGCCACCAGTGATTTGCAGCCTAGCGGAAGCTCTGGGGCCAACGTCCTGACTTTC. The encoded protein is CATSDLQPSGSSGANVLTF.

The chain couples TRBV20-1 to TRBJ2-2; D possibly matches TRBD1 or TRBD2 (5 bases each). CDR1 and CDR2 from the germline V gene are DFQATT and SNEGSKA (reference sequence). V was pared by 6 bases and J by 2 bases, with 19 bases between. There are 16 residues in the CDR3. Here the CDR3 DNA reads TGCAGTGCCCTATTATCATGGGGACGTAACACCGGGGAGCTGTTTTTT. This codes for CSALLSWGRNTGELFF.

This chain joins TRBV5-1 and TRBJ1-2; D remains ambiguous. Germline CDR1 reads SGHRS; CDR2 reads YFSETQ. CDR3 length: 13 amino acids. Trimming removed 1 base at V and 4 bases at J, with 8 bases between. Written as DNA, the CDR3 is TGCGCCAGCAGCTTGTCGTTCAGCTATGGCTACACCTTC. It yields the protein CASSLSFSYGYTF.